The rows below give T cell receptor beta chains drawn from one sample of a study of OX40 agonist ivuxolimab in advanced cancers. Profiling relied on immunoSEQ multiplex PCR, and the TCRdb table lists in-frame clones only, not all of them. Of 90,000 or so clones listed, around 87% are singletons. Sequenced here: CD4+ or CD8+ T cells sorted from blood, sampled in a trial of the OX40 agonist ivuxolimab. These receptor sequences come from an adult with an advanced solid tumor such as melanoma, head and neck, liver or kidney cancer. Each CDR3 is given with its conserved first and last residue. Fields, in order: J gene, clone size, V gene, D gene, CDR3 protein, CDR3 DNA. A D gene is named only where the DNA matches it firmly. A clone size is listed for some rows: how often the clone was seen (once, few, many), or a class if it is expanded.

J: TRBJ2-5; size: NA; V: TRBV11-3; D: TRBD1; CDR3: CASSLNPRRRGQETQYF; DNA: TGTGCCAGCAGCTTGAACCCCAGGCGCAGGGGGCAAGAGACCCAGTACTTC
J: TRBJ1-2; size: once; V: TRBV30; D: TRBD1; CDR3: CACTTIQGRNYGYTF; DNA: TGTGCCTGTACAACGATACAGGGGAGGAACTATGGCTACACCTTC
J: TRBJ1-1; size: NA; V: TRBV7-9; D: NA; CDR3: CASSLTANTEAFF; DNA: TGTGCCAGCAGCTTAACGGCCAACACTGAAGCTTTCTTT
J: TRBJ2-1; size: NA; V: TRBV5-6; D: TRBD2; CDR3: CASVQSGRLSLQFF; DNA: TGTGCCAGCGTCCAGAGCGGGAGGCTTAGTCTGCAGTTCTTC
J: TRBJ2-5; size: NA; V: TRBV19; D: NA; CDR3: CASSIFDSQETQYF; DNA: TGTGCCAGTAGTATTTTTGACAGCCAAGAGACCCAGTACTTC
J: TRBJ1-1; size: NA; V: TRBV7-3; D: NA; CDR3: CASSLIGRDTEAFF; DNA: TGTGCCAGCAGCTTAATAGGGCGGGACACTGAAGCTTTCTTT
J: TRBJ2-2; size: NA; V: TRBV7-3; D: TRBD2; CDR3: CASRLAGATGELFF; DNA: TGTGCCAGCAGACTAGCGGGGGCCACCGGGGAGCTGTTTTTT
J: TRBJ1-1; size: once; V: TRBV19; D: TRBD1; CDR3: CASSPRQGLDTEAFF; DNA: TGTGCCAGTAGTCCGCGACAGGGGCTGGACACTGAAGCTTTCTTT
J: TRBJ2-7; size: NA; V: TRBV20-1; D: NA; CDR3: CSAGITYEQYF; DNA: TGCAGTGCAGGGATAACCTACGAGCAGTACTTC
J: TRBJ1-2; size: few; V: TRBV19; D: NA; CDR3: CASSIVQGRTNYGYTF; DNA: TGTGCCAGTAGTATAGTTCAGGGGAGGACTAACTATGGCTACACCTTC
J: TRBJ2-1; size: NA; V: TRBV19; D: NA; CDR3: CASRDREQFF; DNA: TGTGCCAGTCGAGACAGAGAGCAGTTCTTC
J: TRBJ2-1; size: NA; V: TRBV6-5; D: NA; CDR3: CASTPAHEQFF; DNA: TGTGCCAGCACCCCGGCCCATGAGCAGTTCTTC
J: TRBJ2-7; size: NA; V: TRBV5-6; D: NA; CDR3: CASSSRLLAPYSYEQYF; DNA: TGTGCCAGCAGCTCTCGACTCCTAGCACCTTATTCCTACGAGCAGTACTTC
J: TRBJ1-2; size: NA; V: TRBV28; D: NA; CDR3: CASSLMGRGYGYTF; DNA: TGTGCCAGCAGTTTAATGGGCAGGGGCTATGGCTACACCTTC
J: TRBJ2-7; size: NA; V: TRBV28; D: NA; CDR3: CASSLSGNEQYF; DNA: TGTGCCAGCAGTTTATCGGGGAACGAGCAGTACTTC
J: TRBJ1-1; size: NA; V: TRBV10-2; D: NA; CDR3: CASGVMNTEAFF; DNA: TGCGCCAGCGGCGTAATGAACACTGAAGCTTTCTTT
J: TRBJ2-1; size: NA; V: TRBV19; D: TRBD2; CDR3: CASSIDGTSGSLF; DNA: TGTGCCAGTAGTATAGATGGGACTAGCGGGAGCCTCTTC
J: TRBJ1-3; size: many; V: TRBV5-6; D: NA; CDR3: CASSLGLISRSGNTIYF; DNA: TGTGCCAGCAGCTTGGGTCTGATTTCCCGCTCTGGAAACACCATATATTTT
J: TRBJ1-1; size: once; V: TRBV7-9; D: TRBD1; CDR3: CASSLGDRGRNTEAFF; DNA: TGTGCCAGCAGCTTGGGTGACAGGGGGCGCAACACTGAAGCTTTCTTT
J: TRBJ2-3; size: NA; V: TRBV5-1; D: TRBD2; CDR3: CASSLLAGGVYTQYF; DNA: TGCGCCAGCAGCTTACTAGCGGGAGGGGTATATACGCAGTATTTT
J: TRBJ2-1; size: once; V: TRBV6-5; D: NA; CDR3: CASTRHPRGEQFF; DNA: TGTGCCAGCACGAGACACCCGAGAGGGGAGCAGTTCTTC
J: TRBJ2-1; size: once; V: TRBV29-1; D: TRBD2; CDR3: CSVVASGLYNEQFF; DNA: TGCAGCGTTGTCGCTAGCGGATTATACAATGAGCAGTTCTTC
J: TRBJ1-1; size: NA; V: TRBV27; D: TRBD1; CDR3: CASSWGQANTEAFF; DNA: TGTGCCAGCAGTTGGGGACAGGCGAACACTGAAGCTTTCTTT
J: TRBJ2-5; size: NA; V: TRBV7-6; D: NA; CDR3: CASSLGHKETQYF; DNA: TGTGCCAGCAGCTTGGGACACAAAGAGACCCAGTACTTC
J: TRBJ2-1; size: NA; V: TRBV19; D: TRBD1; CDR3: CASADRRSSYNEQFF; DNA: TGTGCCAGTGCGGACAGGAGGAGCTCCTACAATGAGCAGTTCTTC
J: TRBJ1-5; size: NA; V: TRBV28; D: NA; CDR3: CASYTGINQPQHF; DNA: TGTGCCAGCTACACAGGGATCAATCAGCCCCAGCATTTT
J: TRBJ1-2; size: NA; V: TRBV11-2; D: TRBD1; CDR3: CASSTVGQGGYGYTF; DNA: TGTGCCAGCAGCACCGTCGGACAGGGAGGCTATGGCTACACCTTC
J: TRBJ2-5; size: NA; V: TRBV4-2; D: TRBD2; CDR3: CASSLGLAQETQYF; DNA: TGTGCCAGCAGCCTAGGACTAGCGCAAGAGACCCAGTACTTC
J: TRBJ2-1; size: NA; V: TRBV15; D: TRBD1; CDR3: CATSRDRGLRFF; DNA: TGTGCCACCAGCAGAGACAGGGGGCTTCGGTTCTTC
J: TRBJ1-1; size: NA; V: TRBV4-2; D: TRBD1; CDR3: CASSQEPGGRNTEAFF; DNA: TGTGCCAGCAGCCAAGAACCAGGGGGCAGAAACACTGAAGCTTTCTTT
J: TRBJ1-2; size: NA; V: TRBV30; D: NA; CDR3: CAWRLGQGGLVGYTF; DNA: TGTGCCTGGAGACTGGGTCAGGGCGGCCTGGTTGGCTACACCTTC
J: TRBJ1-1; size: NA; V: TRBV11-3; D: NA; CDR3: CASSPQNTEAFF; DNA: TGTGCCAGCAGTCCACAGAACACTGAAGCTTTCTTT
J: TRBJ2-1; size: NA; V: TRBV30; D: NA; CDR3: CACEQAFNAYNEQFF; DNA: TGTGCCTGTGAACAGGCATTCAACGCCTACAATGAGCAGTTCTTC
J: TRBJ1-1; size: NA; V: TRBV29-1; D: TRBD1; CDR3: CSGQGYGTEAFF; DNA: TGCAGCGGACAGGGGTATGGCACTGAAGCTTTCTTT
J: TRBJ1-3; size: NA; V: TRBV30; D: NA; CDR3: CAWSVGGSSGNTIYF; DNA: TGTGCCTGGAGTGTAGGGGGGAGCTCTGGAAACACCATATATTTT
J: TRBJ2-1; size: NA; V: TRBV7-2; D: NA; CDR3: CASSLGRYNEQFF; DNA: TGTGCCAGCAGCTTAGGGAGATACAATGAGCAGTTCTTC
J: TRBJ2-3; size: once; V: TRBV11-3; D: NA; CDR3: CASSLFTPTVADTQYF; DNA: TGTGCCAGCAGCCTTTTTACCCCCACAGTGGCAGATACGCAGTATTTT
J: TRBJ2-1; size: NA; V: TRBV4-2; D: NA; CDR3: CASSQDWSGPPYNEQFF; DNA: TGTGCCAGCAGCCAAGATTGGAGCGGGCCTCCCTACAATGAGCAGTTCTTC
J: TRBJ1-1; size: NA; V: TRBV5-1; D: NA; CDR3: CASSSKGRDTEAFF; DNA: TGCGCCAGCAGCTCGAAAGGGCGGGACACTGAAGCTTTCTTT
J: TRBJ2-2; size: NA; V: TRBV5-6; D: TRBD1; CDR3: CASSRPGTGNTGELFF; DNA: TGTGCCAGCAGCAGGCCGGGGACAGGGAACACCGGGGAGCTGTTTTTT
J: TRBJ2-2; size: NA; V: TRBV5-6; D: TRBD1; CDR3: CASSFIGQGETGELFF; DNA: TGTGCCAGCAGCTTTATTGGACAGGGTGAAACCGGGGAGCTGTTTTTT